The 18 T cell receptor beta chains below were found in one sample sequenced in a study of shared clonotypes between healthy human individuals. Only in-frame clones appear in the TCRdb table, and some are missing; sequencing was by immunoSEQ multiplex PCR. The sample has just over 2,000,000 clones; 90% to 95% are singletons. The sample taken for sequencing was naive CD4+ T cells sorted from blood. Subset in this sample: CD45RA+ positively selected. The receptors derive from a man aged 18 to 30 in good health.

The chain uses TRBV2 and TRBJ1-1; 8 nucleotides match TRBD1. The junction had 8 bases not matched to a gene; V was cut back by 9 bases and J by 5 bases. Per the germline V gene, CDR1 is SNHLY and CDR2 is FYNNEI. The CDR3 has 13 residues. The CDR3 coding sequence is TGTGCCAGTAATAACAGGGGGGGGACTGAAGCTTTCTTT. Protein: CASNNRGGTEAFF.

The CDR3 DNA reads as TGTGCCAGCAGTGGATGGGACACGATGAACACTGAAGCTTTCTTT. Encoded protein: CASSGWDTMNTEAFF. V usage is TRBV6-6 and J usage is TRBJ1-1; perhaps TRBD1 as D (6 bases). Germline assignment: CDR1 MNHNY and CDR2 SVGAGI (reference sequence). The CDR3 length is 15 residues. The V gene lost 5 bases and the J gene lost 0 bases, with 13 bases spanning the gap.

The chain links TRBV18 to TRBJ2-3, with a tentative D call TRBD2 (6 bases). CDR1 is KGHSH, CDR2 LQKENI, per germline. V lost 4 bases and J 0 bases, leaving 14 bases between the germline ends. The CDR3 runs 16 residues. DNA of the CDR3: TGTGCCAGCTCACAAAGCGGGTGGGCTAGCACAGATACGCAGTATTTT. It yields the protein CASSQSGWASTDTQYF.

Only one count was recorded for this clone. The chain uses TRBV28 and TRBJ1-2, with 7 bases identical to TRBD1. V shed 2 bases and J 4 bases; nucleotides not matched to a gene: 1. The CDR3 spans 13 residues. CDR1 is MDHEN, CDR2 SYDVKM, per germline. CDR3 nucleotide sequence: TGTGCCAGCAGTTTAGCAGGGGGCTATGGCTACACCTTC. Its protein product is CASSLAGGYGYTF.

In DNA, the CDR3 is TGTGGTCTTAGGGCAGGGCTAGCTCTAGTGAAGTCTTCCTACGAGCAGTACTTC. It specifies CGLRAGLALVKSSYEQYF. The chain joins TRBV7-4 to TRBJ2-7, with D possibly being TRBD1 or TRBD2 (5 bases each). This CDR3 region has 18 residues. Germline CDR1 SGHVT, CDR2 SQSDAQ.

The chain recombines TRBV5-1 with TRBJ1-1; 9 bases match TRBD1. Per germline, CDR1 SGHRS and CDR2 YFSETQ. The CDR3 spans 15 residues. J was trimmed by 4 bases and V by 0 bases; bases with no gene match: 4. The chain's CDR3 is CASSLGGTGSTEAFF. The CDR3 region has the DNA TGCGCCAGCAGCTTGGGAGGGACAGGGTCCACTGAAGCTTTCTTT.

In this sample, this clone turned up once. V is TRBV20-1 and J is TRBJ1-2, with D unclear. Germline assignment: CDR1 DFQATT and CDR2 SNEGSKA (reference sequence). The germline V and J ends were trimmed by 6 bases and 1 base, with 3 bases remaining between them. The CDR3 sequence is 10 residues long. The CDR3 DNA follows: TGCAGTGCGTATAACTATGGCTACACCTTC. It is translated as CSAYNYGYTF.

The V and J genes are TRBV2 and TRBJ1-4; D may be TRBD1 (5 bases). Trimming removed 5 bases from V and 5 bases from J, with 9 bases in between. The CDR3 totals 13 residues. Germline V gene sequence: CDR1 SNHLY, CDR2 FYNNEI. CDR3 DNA: TGTGCCAGCAGTACCAGGGAGAATGAAAAACTGTTTTTT. This sequence encodes CASSTRENEKLFF.

The CDR3 here is CAISAPDIYEQYF. For the CDR3, the DNA is TGTGCCATCAGTGCCCCAGACATTTACGAGCAGTACTTC. The chain couples TRBV10-3 to TRBJ2-7; D gene ambiguous. The CDR3 has 13 residues. Germline CDR1 and CDR2: ENHRY and SYGVKD. Trimming cost V 4 bases and J 4 bases, with 11 bases left between them.

On this clone: This CDR3 is also generated by other DNA sequences in the sample. The rearrangement joins TRBV5-1 to TRBJ2-3, with 9 bases fitting TRBD1. Germline-derived CDR1 and CDR2 are SGHRS and YFSETQ. The CDR3 has 15 amino acids. The J segment lost 1 base and the V segment lost 3 bases, leaving 3 bases of the junction unmatched. CDR3 protein: CASSWGQGGTDTQYF. The CDR3 DNA reads TGCGCCAGCAGCTGGGGACAGGGTGGCACAGATACGCAGTATTTT.

V is TRBV7-2 and J is TRBJ2-1; D is ambiguous. Germline CDR1 reads SGHTA; CDR2 reads FQGNSA. The V gene lost 2 bases and the J gene lost 5 bases, with 4 bases spanning the gap. The CDR3 has 12 amino acids. This CDR3 reads CASSLNNNEQFF. In DNA form, the CDR3 reads TGTGCCAGCAGCTTAAATAACAATGAGCAGTTCTTC. The entire variable domain, with the rest obtained from reference TRBV7-2 and TRBJ2-1, is as follows: GAGVSQSPSNKVTEKGKDVELRCDPISGHTALYWYRQSLGQGLEFLIYFQGNSAPDKSGLPSDRFSAERTGGSVSTLTIQRTQQEDSAVYLCASSLNNNEQFFGPGTRLTVL.

The chain is built from TRBV30 and TRBJ2-1; possibly TRBD2 for D (5 bases). Germline V lookup: CDR1 GTSNPN, CDR2 SVGIG (reference sequence). CDR3 size: 13 residues. The germline V and J ends were trimmed by 2 bases and 7 bases, with 12 bases remaining between them. Here the CDR3 DNA reads TGTGCCTGGAGTAGGCCGGGAACAAATGAGCAGTTCTTC. It yields the protein CAWSRPGTNEQFF.

The chain is built from TRBV6-5 and TRBJ1-2; D is uncertain. CDR1 MNHEY and CDR2 SVGAGI come from the germline V gene. V was pared by 5 bases and J by 3 bases, with 10 bases between. The CDR3 covers 13 residues. The CDR3 loop is CASSDPPYYGYTF. As DNA, the CDR3 is TGTGCCAGCAGTGACCCACCTTACTATGGCTACACCTTC.

The V call is TRBV10-1, the J call TRBJ2-3, with a tentative D call TRBD1 (5 bases). Trimming stripped 6 bases from V and 9 bases from J, with 10 bases between. The V gene's germline CDR1 is WNHNN and CDR2 SYGVQD (reference sequence). The CDR3 totals 11 residues. The CDR3 nucleotides read TGCGCCAGCAGGATGGGGCGGACGCAGTATTTT. This sequence encodes CASRMGRTQYF.

Concerning this clone itself: Other DNA sequences of this sample code for an identical CDR3. The chain couples TRBV5-1 to TRBJ2-5; unclear D gene. Germline V CDR1 and CDR2: SGHRS, YFSETQ. The CDR3 runs 14 residues. The V and J ends lost 0 bases and 0 bases respectively, with 6 bases between them. The CDR3 region is CASSLAANQETQYF. The CDR3 region has the DNA TGCGCCAGCAGCTTGGCGGCTAACCAAGAGACCCAGTACTTC.

V usage is TRBV28 and J usage is TRBJ1-2; D ambiguous. CDR1 is MDHEN, CDR2 SYDVKM, per germline. The CDR3 contains 18 residues. Trimming took 6 bases from V and 0 from J, leaving 23 bases between them. CDR3 protein: CASSPGGIGQHTNYGYTF. Here the CDR3 DNA reads TGTGCCAGCAGCCCGGGTGGGATTGGGCAGCACACTAACTATGGCTACACCTTC.

The CDR3 spells CASSLDSGTQYF. CDR3 coding DNA: TGTGCCAGCAGCTTGGATAGCGGTACGCAGTATTTT. This chain uses TRBV7-9 with TRBJ2-3; a weak D match, TRBD2 (6 bases). The CDR3 runs 12 residues. Germline CDR1 and CDR2: SEHNR and FQNEAQ (reference sequence). V gave up 3 bases and J gave up 8 bases, with 9 bases separating them.

This chain connects TRBV6-5 to TRBJ2-7, with D perhaps given as TRBD1 or TRBD2 (5 bases each). The CDR3 loop spans 15 amino acids. The V end was cut by 6 bases, the J end by 3 bases, with 18 bases between. Germline V gene sequence: CDR1 MNHEY, CDR2 SVGAGI. The CDR3: CASSQGTKRIYEQYF. Written as DNA, the CDR3 is TGTGCCAGCAGCCAAGGGACCAAAAGAATCTACGAGCAGTACTTC.